The clone carrying this T cell receptor beta chain was seen only once. In the source study's methods: Using reference gene primer amplification, nucleated cell counts were estimated. Here immunoSEQ multiplex PCR was the method, and the copy in TCRdb shows in-frame clones only, minus some. Clonal size and the V and J genes are those of that table, whereas D and trimming came from the DNA. Of 56,000 or so clones detected, 85% to 90% appear once; the ten largest clones hold around 27%. The data were obtained in a study of blood T cell repertoires in COVID-19. V was shortened by 0 bases and J by 0 bases, with 18 bases between the two germline ends. The CDR3 extends over 19 amino acids. CDR1 and CDR2 (germline): LNHDA, SQIVND (reference sequence).

The chain links TRBV19 to TRBJ1-3; D may be TRBD1 (5 bases). This TCR was recovered from a human donor in a cohort sampled during active COVID-19. The specimen was peripheral blood. This CDR3 reads CASSIDLWRDFHSGNTIYF. CDR3 DNA: TGTGCCAGTAGTATAGATCTATGGAGGGACTTTCACTCTGGAAACACCATATATTTT. Based on the CDR3 plus reference TRBV19 and TRBJ1-3, the full variable domain is DGGITQSPKYLFRKEGQNVTLSCEQNLNHDAMYWYRQDPGQGLRLIYYSQIVNDFQKGDIAEGYSVSREKKESFPLTVTSAQKNPTAFYLCASSIDLWRDFHSGNTIYFGEGSWLTVV.